The 32 T cell receptor beta chains below were found in one sample sequenced in a study of T cell changes during pregnancy in multiple sclerosis. Repertoires were generated with immunoSEQ multiplex PCR, while TCRdb's copy carries only in-frame clones and drops some. The repertoire holds more than 55,000 clones, with around 89% as singletons. This material consisted of peripheral blood, taken after pregnancy. The receptors were sampled from a female donor with multiple sclerosis, enrolled in a pregnancy study.

CDR3 nucleotides: TGTGCCAGCAGCGGGACTAGCGGGGTATCGGAGCAGTTCTTC. The encoded protein is CASSGTSGVSEQFF. V usage is TRBV9 and J usage is TRBJ2-1; the match to TRBD2 covers 12 bases. Germline V gene data show CDR1 as SGDLS and CDR2 as YYNGEE. The CDR3 covers 14 residues. The V segment lost 3 bases and the J segment 10 bases; nucleotides outside the gene matches: 5.

The V call is TRBV27, the J call TRBJ2-7; no clear D. Germline CDR1 reads MNHEY; CDR2 reads SMNVEV (reference sequence). This CDR3 is 13 amino acids long. V was trimmed by 3 bases and J by 3 bases, leaving 9 bases between them. CDR3 sequence: CASSLSPYYEQYF. As DNA, the CDR3 is TGTGCCAGCAGTTTGAGTCCCTACTACGAGCAGTACTTC.

This sequence joins TRBV14 and TRBJ2-7; D possibly corresponds to TRBD2 (6 bases). This CDR3 is 17 amino acids long. V was cut by 0 bases and J by 0 bases, with 15 bases left in between. Germline-derived CDR1 and CDR2 are SGHDN and FVKESK. The CDR3 region has the DNA TGTGCCAGCAGCCAAGATTGGTCGGGGGACGGCTCCTACGAGCAGTACTTC. It yields the protein CASSQDWSGDGSYEQYF.

This chain connects TRBV7-2 to TRBJ2-3, with D unclear. Trimming took off 1 base at V and 4 bases at J, with 9 bases between the two ends. The germline gives CDR1 SGHTA, CDR2 FQGNSA. The CDR3 covers 14 residues. Here the CDR3 reads CASSLDFFPDTQYF. The CDR3 DNA is TGTGCCAGCAGCTTAGATTTCTTTCCAGATACGCAGTATTTT.

This clone was seen many times. The V and J genes are TRBV15 and TRBJ1-2; D is unclear. CDR1 is LNHNV, CDR2 YYDKDF, per germline (reference sequence). The V end was cut by 0 bases, the J end by 10 bases, with 9 bases between. CDR3 length: 12 residues. In DNA form, the CDR3 reads TGTGCCACCAGCAGAGATCGGGAAACCTACACCTTC. Protein sequence: CATSRDRETYTF.

The chain joins TRBV19 to TRBJ2-1, with TRBD2 as a possible D gene (6 bases). CDR1 LNHDA and CDR2 SQIVND come from the germline V gene (reference sequence). V lost 1 base, J lost 2 bases, and 9 bases lay in between. CDR3 length equals 15 residues. The CDR3 nucleotides are TGTGCCAGTAGTATAGGGGCTAGCGCCTACAATGAGCAGTTCTTC. Translated, it gives CASSIGASAYNEQFF.

The V gene is TRBV2, the J gene TRBJ1-2, with 7 bases that match TRBD1. The CDR3 is made up of 13 amino acids. In germline, CDR1 is SNHLY, CDR2 FYNNEI. With 8 bases clipped from V and 3 bases from J, the junction kept 6 bases outside the gene matches. As DNA, the CDR3 is TGTGCCAGCCGCGGACAGGTCCACTATGGCTACACCTTC. Translating it yields CASRGQVHYGYTF.

This clone was detected once. This chain uses TRBV5-1 with TRBJ2-7; the match to TRBD1 covers 8 bases. CDR1 and CDR2 from the germline V gene are SGHRS and YFSETQ. V was clipped by 1 base and J by 6 bases; unmatched bases: 18. The CDR3 covers 18 residues. The CDR3 sequence: CASSLPFGKGQVDGEQYF. The CDR3 DNA reads as TGCGCCAGCAGCTTGCCTTTCGGGAAGGGACAGGTTGACGGCGAGCAGTACTTC.

V is TRBV5-5 and J is TRBJ2-7; no definite D call. The germline CDR1 and CDR2 sequences are SGHKS and YYEKEE (reference sequence). V gave up 2 bases and J gave up 0 bases, with 6 bases separating them. The length of the CDR3 is 13 residues. Here the CDR3 reads CASSFPFSYEQYF. In DNA, the CDR3 is TGTGCCAGCAGCTTCCCTTTCTCCTACGAGCAGTACTTC.

The rearrangement links TRBV23-1 to TRBJ2-1; a weak D match, TRBD2 (6 bases). TRBV23-1 is flagged as an ORF with uncertain function. The V end was cut by 4 bases, the J end by 0 bases, with 19 bases between. This CDR3 has 18 amino acids. The CDR3 coding sequence is TGCGCCAGCAGTCCGGCCTCGCGGGGCGCAAACTCCTACAATGAGCAGTTCTTC. Amino acid sequence: CASSPASRGANSYNEQFF.

The CDR3 region has the DNA TGCGCCAGCAGCTTGGGGACAGGGAGGCACTATGGCTACACCTTC. Translated, it gives CASSLGTGRHYGYTF. This sequence joins TRBV5-1 and TRBJ1-2; TRBD1 matches at 8 bases. The CDR3 runs 15 residues. The V gene end was trimmed by 0 bases and the J gene end by 3 bases; junction bases not matched to a gene: 4. Germline CDR1 SGHRS, CDR2 YFSETQ.

The J gene is TRBJ1-3, the V gene TRBV7-9; D is undetermined. V lost 1 base, J lost 0 bases, and 10 bases lay in between. Germline CDR1 SEHNR, CDR2 FQNEAQ (reference sequence). CDR3 length: 16 residues. The CDR3 DNA reads TGTGCCAGCAGCTTAGTCCAGGCTAACTCTGGAAACACCATATATTTT. The encoded protein is CASSLVQANSGNTIYF.

The chain uses TRBV2 and TRBJ1-6; 7 bases map to TRBD1. CDR1 is SNHLY, CDR2 FYNNEI, per germline. CDR3 length: 15 amino acids. The J segment lost 0 bases and the V segment lost 6 bases, leaving 2 bases of the junction unmatched. Here the CDR3 DNA reads TGTGCCAGCAGGGGACAGAGCTCCTATAATTCACCCCTCCACTTT. Encoded protein: CASRGQSSYNSPLHF.

This chain links TRBV4-1 with TRBJ1-1; D is uncertain. Per germline, CDR1 MGHRA and CDR2 YSYEKL. The CDR3 has 14 amino acids. Trimming left V 1 base short and J 2 bases short, with 8 bases between. The CDR3 DNA sequence: TGCGCCAGCAGCCAAGGGCAGTTTAACACTGAAGCTTTCTTT. Its protein is CASSQGQFNTEAFF.

The rearrangement joins TRBV7-9 to TRBJ1-2; 7 bases match TRBD1. This CDR3 comprises 17 residues. V gave up 5 bases and J gave up 2 bases; unmatched junction bases: 14. Germline CDR1 is SEHNR and CDR2 is FQNEAQ (reference sequence). The CDR3 sequence is CASSALGGPTGNYGYTF. CDR3 nucleotides: TGTGCCAGCAGCGCCTTGGGGGGACCGACAGGGAACTATGGCTACACCTTC.

The rearrangement links TRBV6-6 to TRBJ1-5; possibly TRBD1 for D (6 bases). The CDR3 spans 16 residues. Germline V CDR1 and CDR2: MNHNY, SVGAGI (reference sequence). Trimming pared 4 bases from V and 1 base from J, leaving 14 bases between. The CDR3 is CASSWTAVGSNQPQHF. The CDR3 DNA follows: TGTGCCAGCAGTTGGACAGCTGTAGGGAGCAATCAGCCCCAGCATTTT.

This chain uses TRBV6-6 with TRBJ1-1; 8 bases align to TRBD1. The germline V gene encodes CDR1 MNHNY and CDR2 SVGAGI (reference sequence). The CDR3 length is 13 residues. With 6 bases clipped from V and 3 bases from J, the junction kept 3 bases outside the gene matches. DNA for the CDR3: TGTGCCAGCAGACTGACAGGGGACACTGAAGCTTTCTTT. This codes for CASRLTGDTEAFF.

The chain joins TRBV5-1 to TRBJ2-3, with TRBD2 identical over 14 bases. The length of the CDR3 is 17 residues. With V trimmed by 4 bases and J by 4 bases, 8 bases remained unmatched. The germline gives CDR1 SGHRS, CDR2 YFSETQ. In nucleotides, the CDR3 is TGCGCCAGCAGCGCGGGACTAGCGGGGGCCGGGGCAGATACGCAGTATTTT. Its translation is CASSAGLAGAGADTQYF.

The chain has TRBV25-1 and TRBJ2-2, with TRBD2 matching 9 bases. This CDR3 is 17 amino acids long. Germline V gene sequence: CDR1 MGHDK, CDR2 SYGVNS. J lost 5 bases, V lost 3 bases, and 10 bases had no gene match. The CDR3 region has the DNA TGTGCCAGCAGTGATATGAAGCGGGGGGTCTCGACCGGGGAGCTGTTTTTT. Its protein product is CASSDMKRGVSTGELFF. The full variable domain, completed using reference TRBV25-1 and TRBJ2-2, is EADIYQTPRYLVIGTGKKITLECSQTMGHDKMYWYQQDPGMELHLIHYSYGVNSTEKGDLSSESTVSRIRTEHFPLTLESARPSHTSQYLCASSDMKRGVSTGELFFGEGSRLTVL.

This chain joins TRBV6-6 and TRBJ1-3; the D gene is possibly TRBD1 (6 bases). Germline V gives CDR1 MNHNY, CDR2 SVGAGI (reference sequence). The CDR3 consists of 14 residues. CDR3 bases: TGTACCACCCTCACGGGGGGGCCTGGAAACACCATATATTTT. It codes for CTTLTGGPGNTIYF.

The gene calls are TRBV7-8 and TRBJ2-7; 10 bases fit TRBD2. Germline CDR1 is SGHVS and CDR2 is FQNEAQ. V gave up 2 bases and J gave up 2 bases; unmatched junction bases: 6. The CDR3 length is 16 residues. In DNA, the CDR3 is TGTGCCAGCAGCTTACCAGCGGGGGGGGCCCCCTACGAGCAGTACTTC. It translates to CASSLPAGGAPYEQYF.

The gene calls are TRBV6-4 and TRBJ2-7; 9 bases map to TRBD2. Germline V gene data show CDR1 as MRHNA and CDR2 as SNTAGT. The CDR3 contains 15 residues. V lost 3 bases to trimming and J lost 4 bases; unmatched junction nucleotides: 7. CDR3 region: CASSERSGGIYEQYF. CDR3 bases: TGTGCCAGCAGTGAGCGAAGCGGGGGGATATACGAGCAGTACTTC.

The chain employs TRBV4-2 and TRBJ2-7; 9 bases match TRBD2. The germline CDR1 and CDR2 sequences are LGHNA and YNFKEQ. Trimming took 0 bases from V and 4 from J; bases not matched to a gene: 10. This CDR3 is 17 amino acids long. The CDR3 sequence: CASSQELGSGGLYEQYF. The DNA for the CDR3 is TGTGCCAGCAGCCAAGAATTGGGTAGCGGGGGTTTGTACGAGCAGTACTTC.

The chain links TRBV7-2 to TRBJ2-7; maybe TRBD1 (6 bases). The germline V gene encodes CDR1 SGHTA and CDR2 FQGNSA. The CDR3 sequence is 15 residues long. V was shortened by 4 bases and J by 2 bases, with 15 bases between the two germline ends. CDR3 loop: CASSSYRDTTYEQYF. DNA for the CDR3: TGTGCCAGCAGCTCCTACCGGGACACCACCTACGAGCAGTACTTC.

The rearrangement uses TRBV5-1 and TRBJ2-4; 7 bases align to TRBD2. In germline, CDR1 is SGHRS, CDR2 YFSETQ. This CDR3 is built from 15 residues. Losses at the gene ends were 2 bases for V and 3 bases for J; bases not matched to a gene: 5. The CDR3 here is CASSFWGGDKNIQYF. Here the CDR3 DNA reads TGCGCCAGCAGCTTTTGGGGGGGGGACAAAAACATTCAGTACTTC.

V usage is TRBV10-2 and J usage is TRBJ1-1; TRBD1 agrees at 7 bases. CDR3 size: 13 residues. The J segment lost 1 base and the V segment lost 11 bases, leaving 7 bases of the junction unmatched. Germline V gene lookup returns CDR1 WSHSY and CDR2 SAAADI. CDR3 region: CACRGQRNTEAFF. As DNA, the CDR3 is TGCGCCTGCCGGGGACAGAGGAACACTGAAGCTTTCTTT.

The CDR3 nucleotides are TGTGCCTGGACGCGGGGAGAGTATATCTCCTACGAGCAGTACTTC. Translating it yields CAWTRGEYISYEQYF. V is TRBV30 and J is TRBJ2-7, with D possibly TRBD2 on 6 matching bases. The CDR3 loop spans 15 amino acids. The V and J ends lost 4 bases and 0 bases respectively, with 16 bases between them. CDR1 is GTSNPN and CDR2 is SVGIG in the germline V gene (reference sequence).

The chain carries TRBV11-3 and TRBJ2-2; no clear D. CDR3 length equals 12 residues. Trimming cost V 4 bases and J 5 bases, with 5 bases left between them. The germline V gene has CDR1 SGHNT and CDR2 YENEEA. CDR3 sequence (DNA): TGTGCCAGCAGCTCGTATACCGGGGAGCTGTTTTTT. This codes for CASSSYTGELFF.

In this sample, this clone turned up a few times. In DNA form, the CDR3 reads TGCAGTGCTAGAGTTAGCACTGAAGCTTTCTTT. As protein: CSARVSTEAFF. This chain uses TRBV20-1 with TRBJ1-1; unclear D gene. V lost 1 base and J 4 bases, leaving 4 bases between the germline ends. Looked up from germline, CDR1 is DFQATT and CDR2 is SNEGSKA (reference sequence). This CDR3 region has 11 residues.

The CDR3 protein is CSAFGFGEQYF. In nucleotides, the CDR3 is TGCAGTGCGTTCGGGTTTGGCGAGCAGTACTTC. The chain joins TRBV20-1 to TRBJ2-7; no definite D call. The CDR3 length is 11 residues. Germline CDR1 reads DFQATT; CDR2 reads SNEGSKA (reference sequence). Trimming stripped 6 bases from V and 6 bases from J, with 12 bases between.

The V gene is TRBV2, the J gene TRBJ2-5; TRBD2 matches at 10 bases. The CDR3 extends over 17 amino acids. After removal of 2 bases from V and 1 base from J, the junction contained 7 bases not matched to a gene. The germline V gene encodes CDR1 SNHLY and CDR2 FYNNEI. The CDR3 loop is CASSESYSGGAQETQYF. CDR3 coding DNA: TGTGCCAGCAGTGAAAGTTACAGCGGGGGGGCCCAAGAGACCCAGTACTTC. Looking up the rest from reference TRBV2 and TRBJ2-5 gives the full variable domain: EPEVTQTPSHQVTQMGQEVILRCVPISNHLYFYWYRQILGQKVEFLVSFYNNEISEKSEIFDDQFSVERPDGSNFTLKIRSTKLEDSAMYFCASSESYSGGAQETQYFGPGTRLLVL.

In nucleotides, the CDR3 is TGTGCCAGTAGTAGGGACAGGGGTAATTCACCCCTCCACTTT. Its translation is CASSRDRGNSPLHF. The chain links TRBV19 to TRBJ1-6; 10 nucleotides agree with TRBD1. J lost 6 bases, V lost 4 bases, and 0 bases had no gene match. The V gene's germline CDR1 is LNHDA and CDR2 SQIVND (reference sequence). This CDR3 contains 14 residues.